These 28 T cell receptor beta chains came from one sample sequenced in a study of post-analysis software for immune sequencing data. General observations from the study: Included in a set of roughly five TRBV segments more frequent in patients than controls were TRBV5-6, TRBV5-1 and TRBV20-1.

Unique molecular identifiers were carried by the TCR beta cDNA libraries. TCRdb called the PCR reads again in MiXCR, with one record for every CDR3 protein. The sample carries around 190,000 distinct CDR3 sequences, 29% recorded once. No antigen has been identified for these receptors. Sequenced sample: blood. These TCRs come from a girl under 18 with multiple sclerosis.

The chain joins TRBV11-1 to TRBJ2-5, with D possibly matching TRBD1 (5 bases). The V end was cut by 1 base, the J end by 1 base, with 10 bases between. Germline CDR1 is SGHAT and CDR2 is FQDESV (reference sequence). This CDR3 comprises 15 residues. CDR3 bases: TGTGCCAGCAGCTTAGGGGGCTACCTCCAAGAGACCCAGTACTTC. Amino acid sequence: CASSLGGYLQETQYF.

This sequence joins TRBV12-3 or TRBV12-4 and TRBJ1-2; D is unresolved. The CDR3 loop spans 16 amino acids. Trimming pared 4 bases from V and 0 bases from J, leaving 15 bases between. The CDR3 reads CASSSQAGDANYGYTF. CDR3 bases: TGTGCCAGCAGTTCTCAGGCGGGAGACGCTAACTATGGCTACACCTTC.

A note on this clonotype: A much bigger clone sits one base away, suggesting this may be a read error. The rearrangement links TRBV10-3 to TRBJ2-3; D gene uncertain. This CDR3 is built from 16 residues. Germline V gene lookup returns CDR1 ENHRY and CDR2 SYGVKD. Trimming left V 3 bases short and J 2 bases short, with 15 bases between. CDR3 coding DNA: TGTGCCATCAGTGAATCAGAGACTTGTATCACAGATACGCAGTATTTT. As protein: CAISESETCITDTQYF.

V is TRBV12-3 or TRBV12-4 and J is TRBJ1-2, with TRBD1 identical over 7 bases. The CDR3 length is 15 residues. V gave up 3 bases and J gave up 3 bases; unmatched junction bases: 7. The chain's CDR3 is CASSFPGGDDYGYTF. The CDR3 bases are TGTGCCAGCAGTTTCCCAGGGGGGGATGACTATGGCTACACCTTC.

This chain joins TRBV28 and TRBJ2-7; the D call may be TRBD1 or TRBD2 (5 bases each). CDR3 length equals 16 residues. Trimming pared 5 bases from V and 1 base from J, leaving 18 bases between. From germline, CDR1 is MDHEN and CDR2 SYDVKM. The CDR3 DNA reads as TGTGCCAGCAGTCGGGGACGGTCAATCAGGTCCTACGAGCAGTACTTC. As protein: CASSRGRSIRSYEQYF.

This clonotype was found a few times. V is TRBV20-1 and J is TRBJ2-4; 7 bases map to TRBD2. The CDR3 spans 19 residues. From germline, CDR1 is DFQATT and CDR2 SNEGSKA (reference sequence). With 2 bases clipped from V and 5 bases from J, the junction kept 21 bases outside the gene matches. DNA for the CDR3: TGCAGTGCTAGATCGGGGGTATTGGGGAAGCGGGGCGGGGAAAACATTCAGTACTTC. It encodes CSARSGVLGKRGGENIQYF.

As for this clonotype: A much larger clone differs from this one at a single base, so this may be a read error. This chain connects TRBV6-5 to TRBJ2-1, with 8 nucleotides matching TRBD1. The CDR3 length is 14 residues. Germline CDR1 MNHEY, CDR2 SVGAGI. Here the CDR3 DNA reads TGTGCCAGCGGAAGGACAGGGTCCAGGAATGAGCAGGTCTTC. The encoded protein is CASGRTGSRNEQVF.

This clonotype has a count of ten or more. The CDR3 here is CSARIPVQETQYF. The CDR3 DNA sequence: TGCAGTGCTAGAATACCAGTCCAAGAGACCCAGTACTTC. The V gene is TRBV20-1, the J gene TRBJ2-5; unclear D gene. The germline V gene has CDR1 DFQATT and CDR2 SNEGSKA (reference sequence). The CDR3 consists of 13 residues. V was clipped by 2 bases and J by 1 base, with 8 bases between them.

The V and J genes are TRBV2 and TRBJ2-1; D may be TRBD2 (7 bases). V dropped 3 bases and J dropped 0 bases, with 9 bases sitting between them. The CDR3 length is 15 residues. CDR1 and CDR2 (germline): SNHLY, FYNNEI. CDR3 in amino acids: CASSEAGASYNEQFF. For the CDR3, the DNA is TGTGCCAGCAGTGAGGCGGGGGCCTCCTACAATGAGCAGTTCTTC. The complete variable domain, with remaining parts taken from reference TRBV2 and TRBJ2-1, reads EPEVTQTPSHQVTQMGQEVILRCVPISNHLYFYWYRQILGQKVEFLVSFYNNEISEKSEIFDDQFSVERPDGSNFTLKIRSTKLEDSAMYFCASSEAGASYNEQFFGPGTRLTVL.

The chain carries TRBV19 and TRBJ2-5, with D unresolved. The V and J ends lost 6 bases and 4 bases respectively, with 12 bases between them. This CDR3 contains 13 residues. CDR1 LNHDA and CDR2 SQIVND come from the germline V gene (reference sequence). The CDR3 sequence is CASRGSAGETQYF. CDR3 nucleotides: TGTGCCAGTAGAGGGTCAGCCGGAGAGACCCAGTACTTC.

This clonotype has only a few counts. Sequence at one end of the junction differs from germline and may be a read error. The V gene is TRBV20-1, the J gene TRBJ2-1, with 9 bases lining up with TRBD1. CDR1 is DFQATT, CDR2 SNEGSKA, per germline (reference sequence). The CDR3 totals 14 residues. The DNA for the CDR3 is TGCGGTGCTCACAGGGGGCGTCTAGGAAATGAGCAGTTCTTC. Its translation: CGAHRGRLGNEQFF.

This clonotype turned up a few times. The CDR3 loop is CASSSFVMNTEAFF. The DNA for the CDR3 is TGTGCCAGCAGCAGCTTTGTTATGAACACTGAAGCTTTCTTT. The rearrangement joins TRBV3-1 to TRBJ1-1; D not certain. Germline loops: CDR1 LGHDT, CDR2 YNNKEL (reference sequence). The CDR3 runs to 14 residues. Deletions cut 5 bases from V and 0 bases from J, with 10 bases between.

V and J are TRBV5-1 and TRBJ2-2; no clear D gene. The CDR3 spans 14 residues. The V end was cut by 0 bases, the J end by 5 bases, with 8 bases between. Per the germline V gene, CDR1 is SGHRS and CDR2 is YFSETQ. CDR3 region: CASSLEATTGELFF. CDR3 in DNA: TGCGCCAGCAGCTTGGAGGCCACTACCGGGGAGCTGTTTTTT.

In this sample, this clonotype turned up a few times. Here the CDR3 reads CSAQTGQGRWEQYF. The CDR3 region has the DNA TGCAGTGCCCAGACGGGACAGGGGAGGTGGGAGCAGTACTTC. The rearrangement uses TRBV20-1 and TRBJ2-5, with 10 bases lining up with TRBD1. Trimming took 6 bases from V and 11 from J; bases not matched to a gene: 15. Germline V lookup: CDR1 DFQATT, CDR2 SNEGSKA (reference sequence). The CDR3 is 14 amino acids.

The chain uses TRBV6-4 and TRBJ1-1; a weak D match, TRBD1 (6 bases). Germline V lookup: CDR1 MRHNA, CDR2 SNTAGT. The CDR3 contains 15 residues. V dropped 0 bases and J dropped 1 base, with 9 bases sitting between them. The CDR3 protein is CASSDSQQGNTEAFF. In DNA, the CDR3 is TGTGCCAGCAGTGACTCTCAACAGGGGAACACTGAAGCTTTCTTT.

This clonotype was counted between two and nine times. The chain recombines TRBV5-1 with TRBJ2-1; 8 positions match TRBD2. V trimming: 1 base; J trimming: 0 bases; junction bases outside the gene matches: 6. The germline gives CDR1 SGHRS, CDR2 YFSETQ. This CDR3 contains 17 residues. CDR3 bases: TGCGCCAGCAGCTTGTTACTAGCGGTGAGCTCCTACAATGAGCAGTTCTTC. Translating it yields CASSLLLAVSSYNEQFF.

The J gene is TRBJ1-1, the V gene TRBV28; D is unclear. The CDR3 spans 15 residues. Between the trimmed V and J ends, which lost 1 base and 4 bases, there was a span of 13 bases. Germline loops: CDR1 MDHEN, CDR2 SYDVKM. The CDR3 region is CASSLYPGRLTEAFF. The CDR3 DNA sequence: TGTGCCAGCAGTTTATACCCAGGTCGGCTCACTGAAGCTTTCTTT.

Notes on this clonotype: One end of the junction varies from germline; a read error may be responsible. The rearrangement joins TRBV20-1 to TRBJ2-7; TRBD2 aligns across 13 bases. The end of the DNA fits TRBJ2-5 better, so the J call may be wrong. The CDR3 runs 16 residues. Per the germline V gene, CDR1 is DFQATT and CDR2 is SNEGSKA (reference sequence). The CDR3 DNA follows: TGCAGCGCTAGAGGGGGGACTAGCGGGATGGGAGAGACCCAGTACTTC. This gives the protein CSARGGTSGMGETQYF.

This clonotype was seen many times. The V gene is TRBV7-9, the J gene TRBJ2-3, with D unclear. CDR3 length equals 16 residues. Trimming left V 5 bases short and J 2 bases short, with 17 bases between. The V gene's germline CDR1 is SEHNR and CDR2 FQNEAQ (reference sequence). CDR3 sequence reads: CASSPRKELFTDTQYF. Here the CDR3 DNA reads TGTGCCAGCAGCCCACGGAAAGAACTCTTCACAGATACGCAGTATTTT. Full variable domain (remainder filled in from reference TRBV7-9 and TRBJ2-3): DTGVSQNPRHKITKRGQNVTFRCDPISEHNRLYWYRQTLGQGPEFLTYFQNEAQLEKSRLLSDRFSAERPKGSFSTLEIQRTEQGDSAMYLCASSPRKELFTDTQYFGPGTRLTVL.

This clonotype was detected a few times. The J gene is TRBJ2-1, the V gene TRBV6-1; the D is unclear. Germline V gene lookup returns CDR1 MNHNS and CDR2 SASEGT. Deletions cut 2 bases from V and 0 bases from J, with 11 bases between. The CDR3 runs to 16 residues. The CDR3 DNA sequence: TGTGCCAGCAGTGAATATGAGGTTAGCTCCTACAATGAGCAGTTCTTC. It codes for CASSEYEVSSYNEQFF.

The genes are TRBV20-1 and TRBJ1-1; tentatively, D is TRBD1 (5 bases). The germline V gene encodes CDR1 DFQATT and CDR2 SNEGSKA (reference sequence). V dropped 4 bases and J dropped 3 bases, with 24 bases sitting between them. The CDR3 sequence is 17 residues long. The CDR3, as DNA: TGCAGTGCTAAAACCCCCGAAGGGAGGGACGAGGACACTGAAGCTTTCTTT. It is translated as CSAKTPEGRDEDTEAFF.

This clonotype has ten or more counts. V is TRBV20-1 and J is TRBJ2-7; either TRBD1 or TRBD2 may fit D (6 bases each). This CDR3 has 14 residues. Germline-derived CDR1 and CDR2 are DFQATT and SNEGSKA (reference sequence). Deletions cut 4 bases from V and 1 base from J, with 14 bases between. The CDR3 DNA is TGCAGTGCTACGAGGGGGGCGGCATCCTACGAGCAGTACTTC. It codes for CSATRGAASYEQYF.

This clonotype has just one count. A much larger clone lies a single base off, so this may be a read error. The CDR3 bases are TGTGCCAGCACCACGGGACAGGGGGCGGTCTACGAGCAGTACTTC. It is translated as CASTTGQGAVYEQYF. The rearrangement uses TRBV28 and TRBJ2-7; 12 nucleotides line up with TRBD1. This CDR3 is built from 15 residues. Looked up from germline, CDR1 is MDHEN and CDR2 is SYDVKM. With V trimmed by 7 bases and J by 3 bases, 7 bases remained unmatched.

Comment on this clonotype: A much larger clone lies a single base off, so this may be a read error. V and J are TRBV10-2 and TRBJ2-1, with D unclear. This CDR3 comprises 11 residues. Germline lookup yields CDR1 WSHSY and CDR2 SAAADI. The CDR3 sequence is CVSSELESQFF. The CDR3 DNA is TGCGTCAGCAGTGAGCTAGAATCGCAGTTCTTC.

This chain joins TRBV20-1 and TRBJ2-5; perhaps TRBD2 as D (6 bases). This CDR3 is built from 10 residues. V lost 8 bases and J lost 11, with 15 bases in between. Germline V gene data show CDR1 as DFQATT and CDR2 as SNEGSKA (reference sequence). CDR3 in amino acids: CSPQGGEQYF. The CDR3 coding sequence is TGCAGTCCCCAGGGAGGTGAGCAGTACTTC.

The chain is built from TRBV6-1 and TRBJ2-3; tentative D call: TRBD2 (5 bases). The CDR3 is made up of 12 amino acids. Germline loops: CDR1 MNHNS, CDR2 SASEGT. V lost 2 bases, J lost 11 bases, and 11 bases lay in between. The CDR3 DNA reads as TGTGCCAGCAGTGAACGGGGATTAGAGCAGTATTTT. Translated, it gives CASSERGLEQYF.

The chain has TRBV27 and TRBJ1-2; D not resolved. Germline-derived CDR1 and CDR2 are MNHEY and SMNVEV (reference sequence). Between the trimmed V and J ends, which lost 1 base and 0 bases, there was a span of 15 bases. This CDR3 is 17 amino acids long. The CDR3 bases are TGTGCCAGCAGTTTATACCGGGAAGAAAAGACTAACTATGGCTACACCTTC. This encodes CASSLYREEKTNYGYTF.

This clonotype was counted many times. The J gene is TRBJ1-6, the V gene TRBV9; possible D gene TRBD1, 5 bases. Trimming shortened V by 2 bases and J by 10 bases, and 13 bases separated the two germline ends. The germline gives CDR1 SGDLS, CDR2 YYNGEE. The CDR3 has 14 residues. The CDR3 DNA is TGTGCCAGCAGCGTCAAGGGGATGGAGTCACCCCTCCACTTT. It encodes CASSVKGMESPLHF.